Each of the 8 T cell receptor beta chains below was sequenced from the same sample in a study of CD8 T cells in ankylosing spondylitis. MiXCR, run by TCRdb on the 5' RACE reads, gives a single entry per CDR3 protein. The profile shows roughly 91,000 distinct CDR3 sequences, about 8.6% of them singletons. Sequencing was done on a sample of blood, either unsorted or a sorted T cell fraction (not recorded which). These receptors were taken from a male donor with ankylosing spondylitis or in good health (not recorded which).

The sample holds many counts of this clonotype. The chain uses TRBV6-2 or TRBV6-3 and TRBJ2-1; 13 nucleotides line up with TRBD2. V shed 6 bases, J shed 9 bases, and the junction held 8 bases outside the gene matches. CDR1 MNHEY and CDR2 SVGEGT come from the germline V gene. There are 15 residues in the CDR3. The DNA for the CDR3 is TGTGCCAGCAGACCACTAGCGGGGGGGAACGGTGAGCAGTTCTTC. Amino acid sequence: CASRPLAGGNGEQFF.

At least ten counts were recorded for this clonotype. The chain recombines TRBV5-6 with TRBJ2-4; TRBD1 matches at 7 bases. The J segment lost 9 bases and the V segment lost 2 bases, leaving 8 bases of the junction unmatched. Germline loops: CDR1 SGHDT, CDR2 YYEEEE. The CDR3 is 14 amino acids. The DNA of the CDR3 is TGTGCCAGCAGCTTTACAGGGGTGATTAGCATTCAGTACTTC. Its protein is CASSFTGVISIQYF.

With regard to this clonotype: At one end, the junction sequence differs from germline, possibly due to a read error. The genes are TRBV20-1 and TRBJ2-3; 8 bases line up with TRBD2. The V gene's germline CDR1 is DFQATT and CDR2 SNEGSKA (reference sequence). There are 17 residues in the CDR3. The DNA of the CDR3 is TGCTGTGCTAGTGTAAGCGGGGGCCCTTCCTTTTTAGATACGCAGTATTTT. Protein product: CCASVSGGPSFLDTQYF.

This clonotype was seen ten or more times. The chain links TRBV7-3 to TRBJ1-2; 12 bases are shared with TRBD1. The germline gives CDR1 SGHTA, CDR2 FQGTGA. The ends lost 4 bases at V and 8 bases at J; junction bases unmatched: 8. This CDR3 has 15 amino acids. Here the CDR3 reads CASSSNSGTGGGYTF. Here the CDR3 DNA reads TGTGCCAGCAGCTCTAACTCCGGGACAGGGGGCGGCTACACCTTC.

This clonotype was seen many times. The chain employs TRBV6-1 and TRBJ1-4, with D hard to call. CDR3 length: 15 residues. Trimming shortened V by 6 bases and J by 3 bases, and 14 bases separated the two germline ends. Germline CDR1 and CDR2: MNHNS and SASEGT. The DNA for the CDR3 is TGTGCCAGCAGGAGGGTGGGGTCGGCTAATGAAAAACTGTTTTTT. Translating it yields CASRRVGSANEKLFF.

This clonotype has ten or more counts. The chain uses TRBV5-4 and TRBJ1-1; D gene uncertain. V dropped 2 bases and J dropped 6 bases, with 11 bases sitting between them. This CDR3 spans 13 amino acids. Germline V CDR1 and CDR2: SGHNT, YYREEE (reference sequence). The CDR3 here is CASSLGSGPEAFF. The CDR3 DNA reads as TGTGCCAGCAGCTTAGGGTCTGGGCCTGAAGCTTTCTTT.

This clonotype was recorded at least ten times. The V gene is TRBV11-2, the J gene TRBJ2-7; D possibly matches TRBD1 or TRBD2 (5 bases each). Germline V CDR1 and CDR2: SGHAT, FQNNGV. V shed 5 bases and J shed 2 bases, with 16 bases lying between them. The CDR3 covers 15 residues. The CDR3 DNA reads TGTGCCAGCAGCGCCCACGGGGCACTTACCTACGAGCAGTACTTC. Translation: CASSAHGALTYEQYF.

This clonotype was picked up many times. The rearrangement joins TRBV7-9 to TRBJ1-5; D is unresolved. CDR3 length: 12 residues. Germline CDR1 reads SEHNR; CDR2 reads FQNEAQ (reference sequence). V lost 6 bases to trimming and J lost 2 bases, with 5 bases between them. CDR3: CASREGNQPQHF. The CDR3 region has the DNA TGTGCCAGCAGAGAAGGCAATCAGCCCCAGCATTTT. The full variable domain, rest sourced from reference TRBV7-9 and TRBJ1-5, is DTGVSQNPRHKITKRGQNVTFRCDPISEHNRLYWYRQTLGQGPEFLTYFQNEAQLEKSRLLSDRFSAERPKGSFSTLEIQRTEQGDSAMYLCASREGNQPQHFGDGTRLSIL.